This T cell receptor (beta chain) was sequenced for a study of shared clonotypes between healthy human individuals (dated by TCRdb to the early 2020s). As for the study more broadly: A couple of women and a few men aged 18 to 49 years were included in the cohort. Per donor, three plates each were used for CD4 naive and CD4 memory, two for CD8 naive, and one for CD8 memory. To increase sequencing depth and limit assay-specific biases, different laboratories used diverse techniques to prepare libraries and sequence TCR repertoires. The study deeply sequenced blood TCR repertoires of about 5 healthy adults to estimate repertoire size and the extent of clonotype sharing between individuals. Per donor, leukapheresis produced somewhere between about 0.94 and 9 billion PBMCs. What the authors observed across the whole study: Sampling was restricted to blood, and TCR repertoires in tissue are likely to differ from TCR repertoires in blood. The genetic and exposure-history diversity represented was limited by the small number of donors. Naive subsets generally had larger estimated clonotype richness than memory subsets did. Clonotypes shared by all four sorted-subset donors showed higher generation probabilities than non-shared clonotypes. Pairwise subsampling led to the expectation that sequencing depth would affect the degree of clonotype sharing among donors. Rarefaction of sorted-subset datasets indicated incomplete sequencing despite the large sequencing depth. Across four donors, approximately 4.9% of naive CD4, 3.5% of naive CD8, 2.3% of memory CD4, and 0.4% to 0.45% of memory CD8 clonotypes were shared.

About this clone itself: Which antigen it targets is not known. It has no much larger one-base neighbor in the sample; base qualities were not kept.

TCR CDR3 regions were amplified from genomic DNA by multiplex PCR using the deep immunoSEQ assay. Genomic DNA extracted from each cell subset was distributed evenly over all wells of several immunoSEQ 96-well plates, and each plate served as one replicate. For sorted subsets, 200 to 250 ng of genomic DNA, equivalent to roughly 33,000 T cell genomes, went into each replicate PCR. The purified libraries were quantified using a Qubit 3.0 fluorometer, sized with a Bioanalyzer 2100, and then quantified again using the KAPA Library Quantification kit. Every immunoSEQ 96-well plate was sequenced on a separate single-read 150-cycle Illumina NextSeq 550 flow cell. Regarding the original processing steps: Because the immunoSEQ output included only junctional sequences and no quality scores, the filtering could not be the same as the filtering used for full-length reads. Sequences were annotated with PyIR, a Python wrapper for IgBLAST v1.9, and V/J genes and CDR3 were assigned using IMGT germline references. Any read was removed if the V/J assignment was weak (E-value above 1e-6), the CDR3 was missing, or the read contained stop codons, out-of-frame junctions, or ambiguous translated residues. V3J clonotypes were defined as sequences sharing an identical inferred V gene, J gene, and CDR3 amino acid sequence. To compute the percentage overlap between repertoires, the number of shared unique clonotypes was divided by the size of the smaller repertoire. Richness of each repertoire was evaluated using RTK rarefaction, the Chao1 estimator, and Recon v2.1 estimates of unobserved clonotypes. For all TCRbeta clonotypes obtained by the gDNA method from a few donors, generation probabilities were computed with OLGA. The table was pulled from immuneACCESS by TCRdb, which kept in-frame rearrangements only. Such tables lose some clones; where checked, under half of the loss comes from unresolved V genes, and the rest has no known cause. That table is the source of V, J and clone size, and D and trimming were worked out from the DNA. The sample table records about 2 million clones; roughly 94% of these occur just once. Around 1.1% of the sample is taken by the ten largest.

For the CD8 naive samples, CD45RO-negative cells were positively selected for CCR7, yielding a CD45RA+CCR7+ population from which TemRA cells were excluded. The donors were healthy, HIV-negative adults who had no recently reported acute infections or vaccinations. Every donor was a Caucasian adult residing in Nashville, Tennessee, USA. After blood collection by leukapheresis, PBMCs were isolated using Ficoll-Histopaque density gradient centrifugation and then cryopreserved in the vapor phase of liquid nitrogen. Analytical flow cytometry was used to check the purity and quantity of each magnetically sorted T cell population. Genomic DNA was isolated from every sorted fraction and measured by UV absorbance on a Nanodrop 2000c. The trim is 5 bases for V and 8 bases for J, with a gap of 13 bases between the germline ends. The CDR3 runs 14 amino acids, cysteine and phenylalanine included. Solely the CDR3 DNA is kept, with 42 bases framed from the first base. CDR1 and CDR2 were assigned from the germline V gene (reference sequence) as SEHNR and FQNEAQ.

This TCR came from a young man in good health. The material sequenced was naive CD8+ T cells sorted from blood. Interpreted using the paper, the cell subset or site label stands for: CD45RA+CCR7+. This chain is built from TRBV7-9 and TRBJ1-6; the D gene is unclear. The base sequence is TGTGCCAGCAGCCCAGTAGCGGGCGATTCACCCCTCCACTTT. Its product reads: CASSPVAGDSPLHF. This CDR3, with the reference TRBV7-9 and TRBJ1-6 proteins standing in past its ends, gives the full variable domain DTGVSQNPRHKITKRGQNVTFRCDPISEHNRLYWYRQTLGQGPEFLTYFQNEAQLEKSRLLSDRFSAERPKGSFSTLEIQRTEQGDSAMYLCASSPVAGDSPLHFGNGTRLTVT.